This TCR beta chain was sequenced for a study of T-cell memory formation after mild COVID-19. Study-level results: Later expanders leaned CD4+, whereas clones that contracted between day 15 and 85 were balanced CD4/CD8.

This clonotype has a handful of counts. Antigen specificity is unknown. Trimming removed 6 bases from V and 5 bases from J, with 13 bases in between. This CDR3 contains 13 residues. From germline, CDR1 is LNHNV and CDR2 YYDKDF (reference sequence). TCRdb passed the 5' RACE reads through MiXCR, listing each CDR3 protein once. The sample has about 150,000 distinct CDR3 sequences; 13% to 15% are singletons. The receptor was isolated from an adult woman who had mild COVID-19 (a few samples of this study predate the infection). Cell type and time point are not known. V and J are TRBV15 and TRBJ2-5; D gene uncertain. Material for sequencing was PBMCs or a T cell subset sorted from them (not recorded which). CDR3 in amino acids: CATSLDGRETQYF. For the CDR3, the DNA is TGTGCCACCAGTCTTGATGGGCGGGAGACCCAGTACTTC.